The entry below gives a single T cell receptor (beta chain) sequence along with its context. This record comes from a study of T cell responses to AZD1222 COVID-19 vaccine. This CDR3 is built from 14 residues. The V gene's germline CDR1 is SEHNR and CDR2 FQNEAQ (reference sequence). V lost 5 bases, J lost 2 bases, and 12 bases lay in between. The repertoire was sequenced with immunoSEQ multiplex PCR; TCRdb's copy has only in-frame clones and lacks some. The sample lists about 140,000 clones; around 93% were seen once. Specimen: peripheral blood, collected 28 days after the second AZD1222 dose. The chain is built from TRBV7-9 and TRBJ1-2; maybe TRBD1 (5 bases). The origin of this receptor is an adult who received the AZD1222 COVID-19 vaccine. CDR3 loop: CASSPVPGNYGYTF. Written as DNA, the CDR3 is TGTGCCAGCAGCCCAGTCCCAGGGAACTATGGCTACACCTTC.